Sequencing of this T cell receptor beta chain was carried out in a study of cytomegalovirus exposure and HLA in healthy donors. V lost 1 base to trimming and J lost 0 bases, with 13 bases between them. From germline, CDR1 is SGHTA and CDR2 FQGNSA. The CDR3 has 17 residues. The PCR was carried out with 60 Vbeta primers and 13 Jbeta primers. TCRdb's copy holds only in-frame clones and misses some; the assay was immunoSEQ multiplex PCR. The table has around 90,000 clones, around 60% seen once. The chain uses TRBV7-2 and TRBJ2-1; D unclear. What was sequenced was PBMCs. The receptor was derived from a human donor in good health. The CDR3 DNA reads TGTGCCAGCAGCTTAGACGGGTCTCTAGTCTCCTACAATGAGCAGTTCTTC. Its translation: CASSLDGSLVSYNEQFF.